This TCR beta chain is drawn from a study of T cells in tuberculosis. About the study: The T cells targeted glucose monomycolate, a mycobacterial lipid, via CD1B.

Sequencing used immunoSEQ multiplex PCR; TCRdb keeps in-frame clones, though not all of them. This table has around 43,000 clones, 95% appearing once. This clone was detected a few times. The CDR3 runs to 15 residues. Germline-derived CDR1 and CDR2 are LNHDA and SQIVND (reference sequence). V was pared by 7 bases and J by 2 bases, with 10 bases of the junction left unmatched. This clonotype was obtained from a donor aged 10-30 years with latent tuberculosis or without tuberculosis infection. Sequencing input: PBMCs. The V gene is TRBV19, the J gene TRBJ1-2; 7 nucleotides align to TRBD1. This CDR3 reads CASNQGQALNYGYTF. The DNA for the CDR3 is TGTGCCAGTAACCAAGGACAGGCGCTGAACTATGGCTACACCTTC.